The 18 T cell receptor beta chains presented below share a single source sample, sequenced in a study of beta chain features in type 1 diabetes. Of the isolated RNA, all was reverse transcribed, and so the sequenced material was expressed TCRB transcripts. The method was immunoSEQ multiplex PCR; TCRdb's version includes in-frame clones alone and lacks a portion of them. The sample includes 350,000 to 450,000 clones, about 15% seen only once; the top ten take around 0.035%. The sequencing input was naive CD4+ T cells from blood. The receptors derive from a man aged 25 to 40 in good health.

This chain links TRBV5-4 with TRBJ2-7; D is unresolved. V lost 2 bases and J lost 2, with 5 bases in between. Germline V lookup: CDR1 SGHNT, CDR2 YYREEE (reference sequence). The CDR3 totals 12 residues. The chain's CDR3 is CASSFGPYEQYV. The CDR3 region has the DNA TGTGCCAGCAGCTTTGGGCCCTACGAGCAGTACGTC.

This clone was detected a few times. This sequence joins TRBV5-1 and TRBJ2-2; D is possibly TRBD2 (5 bases). V lost 0 bases, J lost 5 bases, and 11 bases lay in between. This CDR3 comprises 15 residues. From germline, CDR1 is SGHRS and CDR2 YFSETQ. The CDR3 sequence: CASSLVAGGTGELFF. CDR3 DNA sequence: TGCGCCAGCAGCTTGGTGGCAGGAGGAACCGGGGAGCTGTTTTTT.

This chain connects TRBV4-1 to TRBJ2-3; 12 bases are a match to TRBD1. After removal of 4 bases from V and 5 bases from J, the junction contained 13 bases not matched to a gene. This CDR3 region has 18 residues. Germline V gene sequence: CDR1 MGHRA, CDR2 YSYEKL. The CDR3 nucleotides read TGCGCCAGCAGCCGAGGCGACCGGGGACAGGGGGCACAAGATACGCAGTATTTT. Amino acids: CASSRGDRGQGAQDTQYF.

The V call is TRBV4-2, the J call TRBJ2-5; TRBD1 matches at 11 bases. V dropped 4 bases and J dropped 4; count of bases not matched to a gene: 5. Germline values: CDR1 LGHNA, CDR2 YNFKEQ. CDR3 length equals 15 residues. CDR3 in amino acids: CASSPGTGGRETQYF. In nucleotides, the CDR3 is TGTGCCAGCAGCCCAGGGACAGGGGGTCGAGAGACCCAGTACTTC.

The chain is built from TRBV10-3 and TRBJ1-1; D perhaps matches TRBD1 (5 bases). Germline loops: CDR1 ENHRY, CDR2 SYGVKD. Trimming cost V 10 bases and J 6 bases, with 18 bases left between them. The CDR3 has 13 residues. The CDR3 spells CATKGQGGPEAFF. The CDR3 nucleotides read TGTGCCACCAAGGGGCAGGGTGGGCCTGAAGCTTTCTTT.

In its sample, this clone was seen a few times. V is TRBV4-2 and J is TRBJ1-2; 8 bases are shared with TRBD1. V lost 6 bases, J lost 8 bases, and 8 bases stayed unmatched. The CDR3 extends over 13 amino acids. From germline, CDR1 is LGHNA and CDR2 YNFKEQ. The CDR3 DNA follows: TGTGCCAGCAGGGAGAATGACAGGGGCGGCTACACCTTC. Amino acids: CASRENDRGGYTF.

The table lists this clone with a few counts. This rearrangement joins TRBV7-9 to TRBJ1-2; no clear D gene. This CDR3 has 17 amino acids. Germline lookup yields CDR1 SEHNR and CDR2 FQNEAQ (reference sequence). V shed 2 bases and J shed 4 bases, with 20 bases lying between them. The chain's CDR3 is CASSLSAGTTQFYGYTF. The CDR3 DNA follows: TGTGCCAGCAGCTTAAGCGCAGGAACCACTCAGTTCTATGGCTACACCTTC.

V and J are TRBV7-9 and TRBJ2-7, with 7 positions matching TRBD2. V was pared by 5 bases and J by 4 bases, with 8 bases of the junction left unmatched. The V gene's germline CDR1 is SEHNR and CDR2 FQNEAQ (reference sequence). The CDR3 spans 14 residues. The CDR3 loop reads CASSETGGWYEQYF. The CDR3 DNA sequence: TGTGCCAGCAGCGAAACGGGGGGTTGGTACGAGCAGTACTTC.

The chain has TRBV30 and TRBJ2-7; D is possibly TRBD2 (5 bases). The germline V gene has CDR1 GTSNPN and CDR2 SVGIG (reference sequence). This CDR3 has 13 residues. V gave up 1 base and J gave up 6 bases, with 13 bases separating them. In nucleotides, the CDR3 is TGTGCCTGGAGTGGCCTCGGGATAGGCGAGCAGTACGTC. Translation gives CAWSGLGIGEQYV.

The chain uses TRBV30 and TRBJ2-5; 7 bases fit TRBD2. The V gene's germline CDR1 is GTSNPN and CDR2 SVGIG (reference sequence). With V trimmed by 4 bases and J by 4 bases, 12 bases remained unmatched. This CDR3 is 15 amino acids long. CDR3 in amino acids: CAWTFGGSVGETQYF. The CDR3 DNA follows: TGTGCCTGGACCTTCGGGGGGTCAGTAGGAGAGACCCAGTACTTC.

The chain carries TRBV5-1 and TRBJ2-5; a weak D match, TRBD2 (5 bases). Germline V lookup: CDR1 SGHRS, CDR2 YFSETQ. CDR3 length equals 16 residues. Trimming left V 1 base short and J 0 bases short, with 13 bases between. The CDR3 coding sequence is TGCGCCAGCAGCTTGAGAACGGGGTTATACCAAGAGACCCAGTACTTC. This translates into CASSLRTGLYQETQYF.

This clone was counted between two and nine times. CDR3 sequence: CASSQDGQGHQPQHF. In DNA, the CDR3 is TGCGCCAGCAGCCAGGACGGACAGGGGCATCAGCCCCAGCATTTT. The chain couples TRBV4-1 to TRBJ1-5; TRBD1 matches 9 bases. Germline trimming cut 3 bases from V and 5 bases from J; bases unmatched to any gene: 5. This CDR3 is built from 15 residues. Per the germline V gene, CDR1 is MGHRA and CDR2 is YSYEKL.

In this sample, this clone turned up a few times. This chain joins TRBV9 and TRBJ2-1; D uncertain. Germline CDR1 is SGDLS and CDR2 is YYNGEE. The length of the CDR3 is 18 residues. V was shortened by 1 base and J by 2 bases, with 19 bases between the two germline ends. The CDR3 DNA follows: TGTGCCAGCAGCGTAAGCCCGAAGTTTGGTGGTACCTACAATGAGCAGTTCTTC. It encodes CASSVSPKFGGTYNEQFF.

This clone was recorded a few times. V and J are TRBV27 and TRBJ2-7; D is tentatively TRBD1 or TRBD2 (5 bases each). Trimming removed 5 bases from V and 2 bases from J, with 19 bases in between. The CDR3 is made up of 16 amino acids. Germline CDR1 MNHEY, CDR2 SMNVEV (reference sequence). In DNA, the CDR3 is TGTGCCAGCAGTGCCCGGGCCAGGGACGTCCCCTACGAGCAGTACGTC. As protein: CASSARARDVPYEQYV.

The chain couples TRBV6-6 to TRBJ2-2; D not resolved. CDR3 length: 10 amino acids. Between the trimmed V and J ends, which lost 6 bases and 8 bases, there was a span of 4 bases. Germline V gives CDR1 MNHNY, CDR2 SVGAGI (reference sequence). CDR3 sequence (DNA): TGTGCCAGCAGATCGGGGGAGCTGTTTTTT. This encodes CASRSGELFF.

V is TRBV4-1 and J is TRBJ2-1; TRBD1 matches 11 bases. J was trimmed by 9 bases and V by 0 bases; bases with no gene match: 7. The CDR3 runs to 16 residues. Germline assignment: CDR1 MGHRA and CDR2 YSYEKL. DNA of the CDR3: TGCGCCAGCAGCCAAGAAACTCCGGGACAGGGGGGTGAGCAGTTCTTC. This translates into CASSQETPGQGGEQFF.

This clone was counted between two and nine times. This sequence joins TRBV27 and TRBJ2-7; 8 nucleotides line up with TRBD1. The CDR3 length is 13 residues. V was pared by 3 bases and J by 7 bases, with 5 bases of the junction left unmatched. In germline, CDR1 is MNHEY, CDR2 SMNVEV (reference sequence). The CDR3 DNA reads as TGTGCCAGCAGTTTCAACACAGGGGGTGAGCAGTACGTC. Its translation: CASSFNTGGEQYV.

There are a few counts of this clone. J is TRBJ1-6 and V is TRBV11-2; possible D gene TRBD1, 6 bases. Germline V lookup: CDR1 SGHAT, CDR2 FQNNGV. The CDR3 sequence is 14 residues long. Trimming cost V 4 bases and J 8 bases, with 12 bases left between them. CDR3 amino acids: CASSSRGSDSPLHF. The DNA of the CDR3 is TGTGCCAGCAGCTCCAGGGGTTCCGATTCACCCCTCCACTTT.